Sequencing of this T cell receptor beta chain was carried out in a study of blood T cell repertoires in COVID-19. Assay used: immunoSEQ multiplex PCR; TCRdb lists only in-frame clones, some missing. The repertoire includes some 240,000 clones, 84% of them detected once, and about 1.5% sits in the top ten. Germline V gene sequence: CDR1 SGHTA, CDR2 FQGNSA. Trimming pared 4 bases from V and 3 bases from J, leaving 18 bases between. The CDR3 spans 16 residues. The receptor's source is a woman in her forties who had recovered from COVID-19. Sequenced material: peripheral blood. The chain employs TRBV7-2 and TRBJ1-2; a possible D gene is TRBD1 (6 bases). CDR3 region: CASSYPAGVYDYGYTF. The CDR3 region has the DNA TGTGCCAGCAGCTACCCGGCAGGGGTGTACGACTATGGCTACACCTTC.